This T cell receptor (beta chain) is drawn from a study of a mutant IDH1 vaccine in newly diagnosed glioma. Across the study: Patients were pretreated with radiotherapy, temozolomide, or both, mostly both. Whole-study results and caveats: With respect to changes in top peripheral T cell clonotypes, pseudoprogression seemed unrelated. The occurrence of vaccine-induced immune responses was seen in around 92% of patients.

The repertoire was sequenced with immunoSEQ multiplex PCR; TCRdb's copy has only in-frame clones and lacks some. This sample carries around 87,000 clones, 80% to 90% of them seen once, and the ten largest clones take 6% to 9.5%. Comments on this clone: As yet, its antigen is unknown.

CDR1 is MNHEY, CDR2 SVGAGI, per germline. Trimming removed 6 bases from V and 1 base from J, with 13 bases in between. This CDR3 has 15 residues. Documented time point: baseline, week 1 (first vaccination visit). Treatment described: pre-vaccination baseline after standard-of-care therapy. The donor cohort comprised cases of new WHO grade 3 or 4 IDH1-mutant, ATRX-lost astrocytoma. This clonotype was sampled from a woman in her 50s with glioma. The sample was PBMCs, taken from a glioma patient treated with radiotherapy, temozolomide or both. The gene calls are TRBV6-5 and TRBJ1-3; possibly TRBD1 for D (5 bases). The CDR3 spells CASSNTGVSGNTIYF. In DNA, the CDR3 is TGTGCCAGCAGCAATACAGGAGTGTCTGGAAACACCATATATTTT.